A selection of T cell receptor beta chains follows, all from one sample in a study of T cell repertoires in cytomegalovirus infection. TCRdb called the reads again in MiXCR, with one record for every CDR3 protein. Among about 600,000 distinct CDR3 sequences, roughly a quarter were seen once, and the ten largest hold 7.5% to 9%. Sequences were obtained from CD8+ T cells from PBMCs. The receptor source for this set is a human donor in good health (CMV status not recorded). Some clones in this sample may be carry-over from other donors' samples. The CDR3 runs from the conserved cysteine through the conserved F or W. Fields, in order: CDR3 DNA, CDR3 protein, D gene, J gene, clone size, V gene. A D gene is named only where the DNA matches it firmly. Size is stated for part of the rows, as once, few or many counts, or as a class when the clone is expanded.

TGTGCCAACAGCGCCGGAGGGGGCACTTACAATGAGCAGTTCTTC	CANSAGGGTYNEQFF	-	TRBJ2-1	once	TRBV7-4
TGCAGCGTTGATTTCGGAGGGAACACCGGGGAGCTGTTTTTT	CSVDFGGNTGELFF	-	TRBJ2-2	-	TRBV29-1
TGTGCCAGCAGCTCACCCTCCAGGGACGGCGTTGAAAAACTGTTTTTT	CASSSPSRDGVEKLFF	-	TRBJ1-4	-	TRBV11-2
TGTGCCAGCAGTTTAGAGGGTATTAACTATGGCTACACCTTC	CASSLEGINYGYTF	-	TRBJ1-2	few	TRBV28
TGCGCCAGCAGCCAAGATGATACGCAGTATTTT	CASSQDDTQYF	-	TRBJ2-3	many	TRBV4-1
TGTGCCACCAGTGATCCGATGGGGGGCTATGGCTACACCTTC	CATSDPMGGYGYTF	-	TRBJ1-2	-	TRBV24-1
TGTGCCAGCAGCTTGAGGGCAGGCGTCTATGAAAAACTGTTTTTT	CASSLRAGVYEKLFF	-	TRBJ1-4	few	TRBV5-5
TGTGCCAGCACCCCGGGAGGGGGCCCTGAAGCTTTCTTT	CASTPGGGPEAFF	TRBD1	TRBJ1-1	-	TRBV12-3/TRBV12-4
TGTGCCAGCAGCGACCGGGAGTATAGCAATCAGCCCCAGCATTTT	CASSDREYSNQPQHF	-	TRBJ1-5	few	TRBV7-2
TGTGCCAGCAGCTTGACTGGTCCGGAAATCTATGGCTACACCTTC	CASSLTGPEIYGYTF	-	TRBJ1-2	few	TRBV5-5
TGTGCCAGCAGCTTAGTCCAGGCCGTTCACTACAATGAGCAGTTCTTC	CASSLVQAVHYNEQFF	-	TRBJ2-1	few	TRBV11-2
TGTGCTAGTGGATACAGGGTCCAGGAGCAGTTCTTC	CASGYRVQEQFF	-	TRBJ2-1	-	TRBV12-5
TGCAGCGTTGCGGGTGGACAGGGGTACGAGCAGTACTTC	CSVAGGQGYEQYF	TRBD1	TRBJ2-7	few	TRBV29-1
TGTGCCATCCGGACAGGCCCCGCCGAAGATACGCAGTATTTT	CAIRTGPAEDTQYF	TRBD1	TRBJ2-3	few	TRBV10-3
TGCGCCAGCAGCCTGAAACGGGGAGGGATGAACACTGAAGCTTTCTTT	CASSLKRGGMNTEAFF	-	TRBJ1-1	-	TRBV4-3
TGCAGCGTTAAGACTAGCTCGACGGGCAATGAGCAGTTCTTC	CSVKTSSTGNEQFF	TRBD2	TRBJ2-1	-	TRBV29-1
TGTGCCAGCAGCCCTGGTCGCCCATCCACCTATGGCTACACCTTC	CASSPGRPSTYGYTF	-	TRBJ1-2	many	TRBV12-3/TRBV12-4
TGTGCCAGCAGCCAATGCGGGACAGGGCCCTCCCGTTATAGCAATCAGCCCCAGCATTTT	CASSQCGTGPSRYSNQPQHF	TRBD1	TRBJ1-5	-	TRBV14
TGCAGCGTTGAAGATACTGGTCTAGCGGGGCAAGAGGAGCAGTTCTTC	CSVEDTGLAGQEEQFF	TRBD2	TRBJ2-1	-	TRBV29-1